This entry describes one T cell receptor (beta chain). Its antigen is as yet unknown. These data come from a study of beta chain features in type 1 diabetes. Study context: Healthy donors and patients showed comparable age, gender and cell yields.

Study-level findings and limits: TCRB CDR3s were moderately but significantly shorter in Type 1 diabetes patients in all four CD4+ subsets.

TCRB transcripts that were expressed got sequenced, as all of the isolated RNA had been reverse transcribed. There were 3 million to 4 million reads on average in the naive, central memory and regulatory T cell samples. The repertoire was sequenced with immunoSEQ multiplex PCR; TCRdb's copy has only in-frame clones and lacks some. The data hold 110,000 to 150,000 clones, with less than 9% observed a single time. From germline, CDR1 is LGHNA and CDR2 YSLEER. The CDR3 consists of 14 residues. This clonotype was obtained from a woman aged 25-40 years in good health. The genes are TRBV4-3 and TRBJ2-5, with 10 bases fitting TRBD1. The DNA matches TRBJ2-7 better at its end, which makes the J call doubtful. Sequenced input: central memory CD4+ T cells from blood. The CDR3, as DNA: TGCGCCAGCAGCCGGGACAGGGGCTCCTACGAGCAGTACTTC. Protein product: CASSRDRGSYEQYF.